The TCR beta chain described here comes from a study of beta chain features in type 1 diabetes. Germline V lookup: CDR1 LNHDA, CDR2 SQIVND (reference sequence). The CDR3 is 16 amino acids. The V gene end was trimmed by 5 bases and the J gene end by 3 bases; junction bases not matched to a gene: 8. As every portion of the isolated RNA was reverse transcribed, the sequencing read expressed TCRB transcripts. Produced via immunoSEQ multiplex PCR; TCRdb's table is partial and in-frame only. The data contain 860,000 or so clones, roughly a sixth of them singletons. Findings and caveats of the study: Sampled from patients, naive, central memory and Treg TCRB repertoires appeared more similar than those sampled from healthy donors. Over-representation of high TCR-expressing cells was a possible consequence of cDNA sequencing. Lower insertion and higher deletion counts appeared at VDJ junctions in type 1 diabetes patients.

A word on this clone: Its antigen is unidentified.

Markers CD45RO/CCR7/CD25/CD127/CD95/CD27 served to sort CD4+ naive, central memory, regulatory and stem cell-like memory cells. This rearrangement joins TRBV19 to TRBJ2-1; 9 positions agree with TRBD1. The sequenced sample was naive CD4+ T cells from blood. This clonotype was obtained from a young woman in good health. CDR3 amino acids: CASSAQGARNYNEQFF. DNA for the CDR3: TGTGCCAGTAGTGCACAGGGGGCAAGGAACTACAATGAGCAGTTCTTC.